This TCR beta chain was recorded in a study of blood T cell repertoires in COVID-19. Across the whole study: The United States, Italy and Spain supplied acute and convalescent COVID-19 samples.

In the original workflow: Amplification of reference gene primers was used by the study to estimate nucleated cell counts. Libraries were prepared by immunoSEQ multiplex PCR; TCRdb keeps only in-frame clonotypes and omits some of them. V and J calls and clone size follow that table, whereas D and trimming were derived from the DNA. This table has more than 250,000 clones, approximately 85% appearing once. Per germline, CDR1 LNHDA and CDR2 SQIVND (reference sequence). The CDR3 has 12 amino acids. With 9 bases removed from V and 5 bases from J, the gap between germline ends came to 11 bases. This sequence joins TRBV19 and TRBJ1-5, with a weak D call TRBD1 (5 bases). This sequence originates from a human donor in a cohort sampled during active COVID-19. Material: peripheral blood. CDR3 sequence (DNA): TGTGCCAGCAGGGCTCACGATCAGCCCCAGCATTTT. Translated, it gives CASRAHDQPQHF.